This T cell receptor beta chain was retrieved from a study of cytomegalovirus exposure and HLA in healthy donors. Study-wide context: Earlier sequencing of approximately 200 million T cells yielded 120 million or so unique TCR beta sequences. Overall study findings and caveats: For TCR beta chains, V- and J-gene trimming was later linked to a missense DCLRE1C variant. Earlier analysis looked at TCR beta V segments, and most were productive about 87% or about 30% of the time.

On this clone: Antigen unknown. Its ends do not fully match the called genes, so a read error is possible.

With 60 Vbeta and 13 Jbeta primers, the PCR was carried out. TCRdb keeps only in-frame clones here, not all; method: immunoSEQ multiplex PCR. The sample consists of 200,000 or so clones, around three quarters of them appearing once. This CDR3 comprises 14 residues. Germline values: CDR1 SGHNT, CDR2 YYREEE (reference sequence). The sequence came from a man aged 35-49 years in good health and CMV-seronegative. The chain uses TRBV5-4 and TRBJ1-3; no firm D call. The sequenced sample was PBMCs. DNA of the CDR3: TGTGCCAGCAGCTTGGCCGGCCGTGGAGACACCATATATTTT. This encodes CASSLAGRGDTIYF.